These 18 T cell receptor beta chains share one sample of origin, sequenced in a study of blood T cell repertoires in COVID-19. Sequencing was performed with immunoSEQ multiplex PCR; in TCRdb, only in-frame clones are kept and a portion is missing. This repertoire shows some 100,000 clones, around four fifths found once; its top ten account for 15% to 20%. The sample taken for sequencing was peripheral blood. The receptors here all came from a human donor in a cohort sampled during active COVID-19.

As DNA, the CDR3 is TGTGCCAGCAGCCTGAATGGGAACAGGTTCTGGTATTCACCCCTCCACTTT. It codes for CASSLNGNRFWYSPLHF. This chain connects TRBV6-2 or TRBV6-3 to TRBJ1-6; possibly TRBD1 for D (5 bases). The germline gives CDR1 MNHEY, CDR2 SVGEGT. The CDR3 is 17 residues long. Trimming took 6 bases from V and 8 from J, leaving 23 bases between them.

The CDR3: CATSDGGRFTDTQYF. The CDR3 bases are TGTGCCACCAGTGATGGCGGGAGGTTTACAGATACGCAGTATTTT. The chain employs TRBV24-1 and TRBJ2-3; TRBD2 agrees at 8 bases. The junction had 4 bases not matched to a gene; V was cut back by 3 bases and J by 3 bases. From germline, CDR1 is KGHDR and CDR2 SFDVKD. This CDR3 contains 15 residues.

This clone was observed a single time. CDR3: CASLLGGGATDTQYF. DNA of the CDR3: TGTGCCAGCTTATTGGGAGGGGGAGCCACAGATACGCAGTATTTT. The chain carries TRBV5-5 and TRBJ2-3; D possibly corresponds to TRBD2 (7 bases). From germline, CDR1 is SGHKS and CDR2 YYEKEE (reference sequence). Trimming took off 7 bases at V and 2 bases at J, with 17 bases between the two ends. The CDR3 sequence is 15 residues long.

V is TRBV6-5 and J is TRBJ2-7; the match to TRBD2 covers 11 bases. This CDR3 is 14 amino acids long. Germline assignment: CDR1 MNHEY and CDR2 SVGAGI. Germline trimming cut 6 bases from V and 7 bases from J; bases unmatched to any gene: 8. The CDR3, as DNA: TGTGCCAGCAGGGCCTCCGGGACTAGCGGAGAGCAGTACTTC. It codes for CASRASGTSGEQYF.

This clone was observed a handful of times. The rearrangement uses TRBV28 and TRBJ1-1; TRBD1 matches at 10 bases. This CDR3 is 13 amino acids long. Germline V CDR1 and CDR2: MDHEN, SYDVKM. V was clipped by 6 bases and J by 6 bases; unmatched bases: 4. This chain's CDR3 is CASRGTGVAEAFF. The CDR3 DNA is TGTGCCAGCAGGGGGACAGGGGTGGCTGAAGCTTTCTTT.

V and J are TRBV12-3 or TRBV12-4 and TRBJ2-3; 10 bases are a match to TRBD1. The CDR3 is made up of 13 amino acids. The J segment lost 5 bases and the V segment lost 5 bases, leaving 1 base of the junction unmatched. CDR3 residues: CASSDRGQDTQYF. Written as DNA, the CDR3 is TGTGCCAGCAGTGACAGGGGGCAAGATACGCAGTATTTT.

This clone was recorded only once. V gene TRBV28 combines with J gene TRBJ1-3; D is undetermined. Germline assignment: CDR1 MDHEN and CDR2 SYDVKM. The CDR3 has 13 amino acids. V lost 6 bases and J lost 8, with 14 bases in between. Here the CDR3 reads CASSPGGRDTIYF. CDR3 DNA: TGTGCCAGCAGCCCAGGAGGTCGGGACACCATATATTTT.

The chain carries TRBV4-2 and TRBJ1-5; the D is unclear. The CDR3 spans 13 residues. V lost 1 base and J lost 6, with 7 bases in between. CDR1 and CDR2 (germline): LGHNA, YNFKEQ. CDR3 loop: CASSQVAGQPQHF. The CDR3 DNA is TGTGCCAGCAGCCAAGTAGCCGGTCAGCCCCAGCATTTT.

The chain uses TRBV18 and TRBJ2-1, with 8 nucleotides matching TRBD2. The germline CDR1 and CDR2 sequences are KGHSH and LQKENI. V lost 5 bases to trimming and J lost 5 bases; unmatched junction nucleotides: 8. The CDR3 loop spans 15 amino acids. In DNA, the CDR3 is TGTGCCAGCTCAAGATACTCGGGGGGGAACAATGAGCAGTTCTTC. Encoded protein: CASSRYSGGNNEQFF.

The V and J genes are TRBV15 and TRBJ2-2; no clear D. V gave up 6 bases and J gave up 2 bases, with 10 bases separating them. The length of the CDR3 is 14 residues. Germline lookup yields CDR1 LNHNV and CDR2 YYDKDF (reference sequence). CDR3 residues: CATRSGSNTGELFF. The CDR3 DNA reads as TGTGCCACCAGGTCCGGGTCCAACACCGGGGAGCTGTTTTTT.

The chain combines TRBV6-6 with TRBJ2-2; 8 nucleotides match TRBD1. The V and J ends lost 8 bases and 5 bases, in that order; junction bases with no gene match: 10. Germline V gene sequence: CDR1 MNHNY, CDR2 SVGAGI (reference sequence). This CDR3 spans 15 amino acids. The CDR3 DNA sequence: TGTGCCAGCTATGACCGGCAGGGGGCGACCGGGGAGCTGTTTTTT. Its translation: CASYDRQGATGELFF.

This chain links TRBV5-1 with TRBJ2-7; D possibly corresponds to TRBD2 (5 bases). The CDR3 has 12 amino acids. Trimming left V 5 bases short and J 3 bases short, with 9 bases between. CDR1 is SGHRS, CDR2 YFSETQ, per germline. The CDR3 reads CASSRDGYEQYF. CDR3 DNA sequence: TGCGCCAGCAGTCGGGATGGCTACGAGCAGTACTTC.

The chain combines TRBV28 with TRBJ2-7; 9 positions match TRBD2. From germline, CDR1 is MDHEN and CDR2 SYDVKM. Trimming cost V 6 bases and J 7 bases; bases outside gene matches: 13. The CDR3 length is 15 residues. The DNA for the CDR3 is TGTGCCAGCAGCTCTTCGGCGGGGGGGAATAGGGAGCAGTACTTC. Translation: CASSSSAGGNREQYF.

The chain recombines TRBV19 with TRBJ1-2; D is perhaps TRBD1 (5 bases). Between the trimmed V and J ends, which lost 5 bases and 2 bases, there was a span of 27 bases. Germline-derived CDR1 and CDR2 are LNHDA and SQIVND (reference sequence). The CDR3 is 19 amino acids. The CDR3 DNA follows: TGTGCCAGTAGTCCCCCCCCCGGGGGGACGGACTTAAGAAACTATGGCTACACCTTC. Its protein product is CASSPPPGGTDLRNYGYTF.

The V call is TRBV25-1, the J call TRBJ2-5; D is perhaps TRBD1 (6 bases). Germline CDR1 and CDR2: MGHDK and SYGVNS. The CDR3 is 14 residues long. The V and J ends lost 1 base and 7 bases respectively, with 13 bases between them. The CDR3 DNA sequence: TGTGCCAGCAGTGAATCCGGGACACTAAGGACCCAGTACTTC. Translated, it gives CASSESGTLRTQYF.

The chain recombines TRBV30 with TRBJ2-5; TRBD2 matches at 9 bases. The germline gives CDR1 GTSNPN, CDR2 SVGIG (reference sequence). The CDR3 consists of 16 residues. V was pared by 7 bases and J by 9 bases, with 21 bases of the junction left unmatched. The CDR3 here is CALTLGVSGGSGAQYF. The CDR3 coding sequence is TGTGCCTTAACTCTTGGGGTTAGCGGGGGTTCAGGGGCCCAGTACTTC.

The chain has TRBV7-9 and TRBJ2-5, with 11 positions matching TRBD2. Germline V CDR1 and CDR2: SEHNR, FQNEAQ (reference sequence). Losses at the gene ends were 0 bases for V and 4 bases for J; bases not matched to a gene: 1. The CDR3 contains 15 residues. CDR3 coding DNA: TGTGCCAGCAGCTTAGCACTAGCGGGAGTAGAGACCCAGTACTTC. Residues: CASSLALAGVETQYF.

V and J are TRBV29-1 and TRBJ1-1, with TRBD1 as a possible D gene (5 bases). CDR1 is SQVTM and CDR2 is ANQGSEA in the germline V gene. Trimming cost V 6 bases and J 1 base, with 15 bases left between them. CDR3 length equals 14 residues. This CDR3 reads CSVQGHLENTEAFF. CDR3 bases: TGCAGCGTCCAGGGCCACCTGGAGAACACTGAAGCTTTCTTT.